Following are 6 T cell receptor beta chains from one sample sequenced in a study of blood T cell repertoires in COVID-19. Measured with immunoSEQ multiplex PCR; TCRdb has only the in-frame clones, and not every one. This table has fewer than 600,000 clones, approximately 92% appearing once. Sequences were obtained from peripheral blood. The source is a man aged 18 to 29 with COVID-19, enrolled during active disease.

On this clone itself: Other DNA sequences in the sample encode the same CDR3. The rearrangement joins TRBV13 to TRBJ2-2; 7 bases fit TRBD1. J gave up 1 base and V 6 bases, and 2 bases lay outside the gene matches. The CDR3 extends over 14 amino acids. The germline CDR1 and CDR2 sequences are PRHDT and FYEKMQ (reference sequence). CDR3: CASRRTGNTGELFF. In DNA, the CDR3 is TGTGCCAGCAGGAGGACAGGGAACACCGGGGAGCTGTTTTTT.

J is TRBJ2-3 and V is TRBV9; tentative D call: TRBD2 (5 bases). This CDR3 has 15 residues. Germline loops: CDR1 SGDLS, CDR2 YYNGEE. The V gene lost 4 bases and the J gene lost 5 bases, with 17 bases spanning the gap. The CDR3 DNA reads TGTGCCAGCAGCTCCAGGACTGGCCTAGTAGATACGCAGTATTTT. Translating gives CASSSRTGLVDTQYF.

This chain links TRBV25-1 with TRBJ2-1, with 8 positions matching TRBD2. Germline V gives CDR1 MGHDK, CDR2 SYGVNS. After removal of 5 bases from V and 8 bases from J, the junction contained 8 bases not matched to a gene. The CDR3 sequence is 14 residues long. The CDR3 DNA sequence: TGTGCCAGCAGTCCGACGGGGGGGCCTCATGAGCAGTTCTTC. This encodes CASSPTGGPHEQFF.

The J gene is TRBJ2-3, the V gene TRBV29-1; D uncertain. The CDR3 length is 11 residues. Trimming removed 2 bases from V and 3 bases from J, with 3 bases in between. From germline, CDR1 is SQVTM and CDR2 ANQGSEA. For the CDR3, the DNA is TGCAGCGTTGAATCAACAGATACGCAGTATTTT. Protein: CSVESTDTQYF.

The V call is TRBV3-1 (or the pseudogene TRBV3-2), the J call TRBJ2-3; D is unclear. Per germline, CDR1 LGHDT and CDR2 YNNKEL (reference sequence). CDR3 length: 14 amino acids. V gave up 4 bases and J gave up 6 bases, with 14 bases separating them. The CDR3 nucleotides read TGTGCCAGCAGCCCCCTTACAATATATGATACGCAGTATTTT. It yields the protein CASSPLTIYDTQYF.

Here the CDR3 reads CASTLGAEAFF. The CDR3 DNA follows: TGTGCCAGCACCCTGGGAGCAGAAGCTTTCTTT. V is TRBV12-3 or TRBV12-4 and J is TRBJ1-1; D call uncertain. The CDR3 is 11 amino acids. V lost 7 bases to trimming and J lost 8 bases, with 11 bases between them.